This is a list of T cell receptor beta chains from one sample in a study of T-cell memory formation after mild COVID-19. TCRdb redid the calling of the 5' RACE reads with MiXCR, one entry per CDR3 protein. The repertoire holds under 700,000 distinct CDR3 sequences, with about a fifth as singletons. Sequencing used PBMCs or a T cell subset sorted from them (not recorded which). Receptors were obtained from an adult woman who had mild COVID-19 (a few samples of this study predate the infection). Cell type and time point are not known. CDR3s include the opening cysteine and the closing phenylalanine or tryptophan. Each record gives: clone size, D gene, V gene, J gene, CDR3 DNA, CDR3 protein. A D gene is named only where the DNA matches it firmly. Where a row states a size, it is once, few, many or the class of an expanded clone; other rows omit it.

abundance: NA
d_gene: TRBD1
v_gene: TRBV9
j_gene: TRBJ1-1
CDR3nt: TGTGCCAGCAGCGGGCGGGACAGGGGGGTCCTGAACACTGAAGCTTTCTTT
CDR3aa: CASSGRDRGVLNTEAFF

abundance: few
d_gene: NA
v_gene: TRBV9
j_gene: TRBJ2-5
CDR3nt: TGTGCCAGCAGCCTCGATATGACGGTACAAGAGACCCAGTACTTC
CDR3aa: CASSLDMTVQETQYF

abundance: many
d_gene: NA
v_gene: TRBV29-1
j_gene: TRBJ2-7
CDR3nt: TGCAGTGCTAGAGATGGAGCTTACGAGCAGTACTTC
CDR3aa: CSARDGAYEQYF

abundance: NA
d_gene: TRBD1
v_gene: TRBV24-1
j_gene: TRBJ1-5
CDR3nt: TGTGCCACCAGTGCCCGGGACAGGGGAAGCAATCAGCCCCAGCATTTT
CDR3aa: CATSARDRGSNQPQHF

abundance: NA
d_gene: NA
v_gene: TRBV9
j_gene: TRBJ2-5
CDR3nt: TGTGCCAGCAGCGTAGACAGCGGTGGTCTTTTTTGGACCCAGTACTTC
CDR3aa: CASSVDSGGLFWTQYF

abundance: NA
d_gene: NA
v_gene: TRBV21-1
j_gene: TRBJ1-5
CDR3nt: TGTGCCAGCAGCACGTACAGGGTGGGCAATCAGCCCCAGCATTTT
CDR3aa: CASSTYRVGNQPQHF

abundance: NA
d_gene: TRBD1
v_gene: TRBV20-1
j_gene: TRBJ2-7
CDR3nt: TGCAGCGCCCGGACAGGATCCTACGAGCAGTACTTC
CDR3aa: CSARTGSYEQYF

abundance: few
d_gene: TRBD1
v_gene: TRBV7-2
j_gene: TRBJ1-1
CDR3nt: TGTGCCAGCAGCTTAAGACAGGGAAGAATCACTGAAGCTTTCTTT
CDR3aa: CASSLRQGRITEAFF

abundance: many
d_gene: NA
v_gene: TRBV24-1
j_gene: TRBJ2-1
CDR3nt: TGTGCCACCAGTGATAGGGAGGGGGGCTCCTACAATGAGCAGTTCTTC
CDR3aa: CATSDREGGSYNEQFF

abundance: NA
d_gene: NA
v_gene: TRBV12-3/TRBV12-4
j_gene: TRBJ2-5
CDR3nt: TGTGCCAGCAGCCTACACGGACGTGGCGGCGTGACCCAGTACTTC
CDR3aa: CASSLHGRGGVTQYF